This T cell receptor (beta chain) is drawn from a study of shared clonotypes between healthy human individuals. Study-level background: The study enrolled a couple of women and a few men aged 18 to 49.

The ends lost 6 bases at V and 4 bases at J; junction bases unmatched: 1. The CDR3 has 13 residues. Germline V gene data show CDR1 as SNHLY and CDR2 as FYNNEI. TCRdb keeps only in-frame clones here, not all; method: immunoSEQ multiplex PCR. This sample has under 1,900,000 clones; about 98.5% occur once, and the top ten carry around 0.38%. The chain combines TRBV2 with TRBJ1-1; 11 nucleotides match TRBD1. Sequenced input: naive CD4+ T cells sorted from blood. The subset: CD45RA+ positively selected. This sequence originates from a young man in good health. CDR3 region: CASSGQGATEAFF. The CDR3 DNA sequence: TGTGCCAGCAGCGGACAGGGGGCCACTGAAGCTTTCTTT.